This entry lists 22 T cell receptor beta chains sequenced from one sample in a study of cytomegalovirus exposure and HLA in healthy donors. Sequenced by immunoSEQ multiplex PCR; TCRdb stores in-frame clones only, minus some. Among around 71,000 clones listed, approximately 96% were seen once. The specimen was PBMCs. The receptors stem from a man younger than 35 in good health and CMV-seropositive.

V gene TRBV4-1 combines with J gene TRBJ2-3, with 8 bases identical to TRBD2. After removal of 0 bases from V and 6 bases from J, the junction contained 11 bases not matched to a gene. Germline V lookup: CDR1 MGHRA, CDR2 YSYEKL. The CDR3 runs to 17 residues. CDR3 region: CASSQDRLAGTQDTQYF. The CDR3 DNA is TGCGCCAGCAGCCAAGATCGGTTAGCGGGGACCCAGGATACGCAGTATTTT.

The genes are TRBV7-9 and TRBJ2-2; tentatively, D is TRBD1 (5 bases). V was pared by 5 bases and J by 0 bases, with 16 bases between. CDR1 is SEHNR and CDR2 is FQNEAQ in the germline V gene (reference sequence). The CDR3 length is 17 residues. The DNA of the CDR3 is TGTGCCAGCAGCCTCACCAGGGTCATTCCGAACACCGGGGAGCTGTTTTTT. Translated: CASSLTRVIPNTGELFF. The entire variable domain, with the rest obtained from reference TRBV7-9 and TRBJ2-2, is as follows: DTGVSQNPRHKITKRGQNVTFRCDPISEHNRLYWYRQTLGQGPEFLTYFQNEAQLEKSRLLSDRFSAERPKGSFSTLEIQRTEQGDSAMYLCASSLTRVIPNTGELFFGEGSRLTVL.

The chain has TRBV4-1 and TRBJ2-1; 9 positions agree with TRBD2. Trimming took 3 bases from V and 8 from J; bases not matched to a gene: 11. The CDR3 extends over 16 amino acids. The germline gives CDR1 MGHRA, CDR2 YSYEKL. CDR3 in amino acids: CASSQWGGLAHHEQFF. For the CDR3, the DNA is TGCGCCAGCAGCCAGTGGGGGGGACTAGCCCACCATGAGCAGTTCTTC.

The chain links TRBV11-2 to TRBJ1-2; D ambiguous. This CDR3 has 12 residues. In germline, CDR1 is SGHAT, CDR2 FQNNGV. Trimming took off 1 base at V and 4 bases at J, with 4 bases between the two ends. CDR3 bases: TGTGCCAGCAGCTTAGGACTCTATGGCTACACCTTC. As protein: CASSLGLYGYTF. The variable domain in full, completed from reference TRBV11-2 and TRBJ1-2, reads EAGVAQSPRYKIIEKRQSVAFWCNPISGHATLYWYQQILGQGPKLLIQFQNNGVVDDSQLPKDRFSAERLKGVDSTLKIQPAKLEDSAVYLCASSLGLYGYTFGSGTRLTVV.

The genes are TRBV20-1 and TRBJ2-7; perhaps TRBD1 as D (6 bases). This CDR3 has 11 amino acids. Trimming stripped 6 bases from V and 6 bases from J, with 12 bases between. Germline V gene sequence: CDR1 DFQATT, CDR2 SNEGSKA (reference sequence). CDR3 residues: CSAPTGPEQYF. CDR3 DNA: TGCAGTGCGCCGACAGGCCCCGAGCAGTACTTC.

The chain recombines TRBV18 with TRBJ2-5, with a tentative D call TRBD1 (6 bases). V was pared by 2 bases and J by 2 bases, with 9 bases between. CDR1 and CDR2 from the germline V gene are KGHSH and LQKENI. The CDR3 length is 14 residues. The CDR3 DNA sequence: TGTGCCAGCTCACCATTGGGGGCACAAGAGACCCAGTACTTC. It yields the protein CASSPLGAQETQYF. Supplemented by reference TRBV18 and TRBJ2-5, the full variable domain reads NAGVMQNPRHLVRRRGQEARLRCSPMKGHSHVYWYRQLPEEGLKFMVYLQKENIIDESGMPKERFSAEFPKEGPSILRIQQVVRGDSAAYFCASSPLGAQETQYFGPGTRLLVL.

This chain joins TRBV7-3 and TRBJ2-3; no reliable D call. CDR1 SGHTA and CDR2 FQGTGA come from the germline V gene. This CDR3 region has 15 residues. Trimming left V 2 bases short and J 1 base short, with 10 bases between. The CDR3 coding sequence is TGTGCCAGCAGCTTATGGTCCAGCGGCACAGATACGCAGTATTTT. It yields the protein CASSLWSSGTDTQYF.

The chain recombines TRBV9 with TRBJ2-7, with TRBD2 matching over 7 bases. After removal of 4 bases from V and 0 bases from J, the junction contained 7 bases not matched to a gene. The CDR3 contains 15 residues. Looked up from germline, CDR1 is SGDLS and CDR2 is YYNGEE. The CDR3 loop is CASSPRAGTSYEQYF. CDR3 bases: TGTGCCAGCAGCCCAAGAGCGGGGACCTCCTACGAGCAGTACTTC. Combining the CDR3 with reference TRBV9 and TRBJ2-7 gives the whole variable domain DSGVTQTPKHLITATGQRVTLRCSPRSGDLSVYWYQQSLDQGLQFLIQYYNGEERAKGNILERFSAQQFPDLHSELNLSSLELGDSALYFCASSPRAGTSYEQYFGPGTRLTVT.

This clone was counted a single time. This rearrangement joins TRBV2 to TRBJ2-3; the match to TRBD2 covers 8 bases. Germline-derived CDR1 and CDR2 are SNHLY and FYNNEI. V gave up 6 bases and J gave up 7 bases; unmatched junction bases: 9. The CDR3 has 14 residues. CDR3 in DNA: TGTGCCAGCAGGCCGGGACTAGAGACACATACGCAGTATTTT. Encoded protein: CASRPGLETHTQYF.

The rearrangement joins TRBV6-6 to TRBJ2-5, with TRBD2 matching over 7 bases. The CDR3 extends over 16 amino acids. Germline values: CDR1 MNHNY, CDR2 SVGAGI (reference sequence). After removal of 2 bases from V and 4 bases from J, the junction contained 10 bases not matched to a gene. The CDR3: CASSYAAAGVGETQYF. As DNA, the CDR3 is TGTGCCAGCAGTTACGCTGCCGCGGGAGTAGGAGAGACCCAGTACTTC.

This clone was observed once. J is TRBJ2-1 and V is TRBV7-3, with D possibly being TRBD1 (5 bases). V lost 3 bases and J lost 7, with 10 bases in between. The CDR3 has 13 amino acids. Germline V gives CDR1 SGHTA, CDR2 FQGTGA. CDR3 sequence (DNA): TGTGCCAGCAGCTTCACGCAGGGAAATGAGCAGTTCTTC. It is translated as CASSFTQGNEQFF.

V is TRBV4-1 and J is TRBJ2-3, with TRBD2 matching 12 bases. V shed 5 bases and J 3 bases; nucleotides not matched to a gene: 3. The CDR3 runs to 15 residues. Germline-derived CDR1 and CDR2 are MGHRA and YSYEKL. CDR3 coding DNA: TGCGCCAGCAGCAAGGGGACTAGCGGGACAGATACGCAGTATTTT. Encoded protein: CASSKGTSGTDTQYF.

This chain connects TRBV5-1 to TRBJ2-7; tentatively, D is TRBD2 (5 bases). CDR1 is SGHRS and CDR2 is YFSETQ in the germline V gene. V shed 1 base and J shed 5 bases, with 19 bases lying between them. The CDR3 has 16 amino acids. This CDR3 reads CASSLSQQRTANEQYF. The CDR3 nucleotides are TGCGCCAGCAGCTTGTCTCAACAGAGGACTGCCAACGAGCAGTACTTC.

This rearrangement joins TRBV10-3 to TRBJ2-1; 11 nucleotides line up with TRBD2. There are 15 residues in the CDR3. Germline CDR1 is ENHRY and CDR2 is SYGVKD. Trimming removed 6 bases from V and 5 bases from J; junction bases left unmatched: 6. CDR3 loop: CAIRQALAGDNEQFF. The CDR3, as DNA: TGTGCCATCAGGCAAGCACTAGCGGGAGACAATGAGCAGTTCTTC.

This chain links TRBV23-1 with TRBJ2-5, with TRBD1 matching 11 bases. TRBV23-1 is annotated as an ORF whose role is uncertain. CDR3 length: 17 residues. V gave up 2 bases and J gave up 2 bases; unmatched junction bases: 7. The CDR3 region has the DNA TGCGCCAGCAGTCAAAGGGACAGGGGGGAGGGACAAGAGACCCAGTACTTC. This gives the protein CASSQRDRGEGQETQYF.

CDR3: CASMQGNTDTQYF. The CDR3, as DNA: TGTGCCAGCATGCAGGGGAATACAGATACGCAGTATTTT. The chain uses TRBV5-4 and TRBJ2-3; maybe TRBD1 (6 bases). V was shortened by 6 bases and J by 3 bases, with 11 bases between the two germline ends. Germline V gene lookup returns CDR1 SGHNT and CDR2 YYREEE (reference sequence). This CDR3 spans 13 amino acids.

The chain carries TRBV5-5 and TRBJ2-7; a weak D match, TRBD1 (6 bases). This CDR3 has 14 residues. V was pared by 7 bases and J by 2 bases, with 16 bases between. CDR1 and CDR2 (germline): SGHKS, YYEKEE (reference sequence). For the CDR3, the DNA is TGTGCCAGCTCAGCAACGGCAGGGGCCTACGAGCAGTACTTC. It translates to CASSATAGAYEQYF.

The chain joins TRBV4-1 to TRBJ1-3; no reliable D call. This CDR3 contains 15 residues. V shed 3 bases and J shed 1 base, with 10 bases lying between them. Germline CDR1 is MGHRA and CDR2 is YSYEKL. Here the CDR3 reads CASSQAQESGNTIYF. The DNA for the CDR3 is TGCGCCAGCAGCCAGGCCCAGGAATCTGGAAACACCATATATTTT.

The CDR3 DNA sequence: TGCGCCAGCAGCATGGACAGGGAAGATTCTGAAGCTTTCTTT. Translated, it gives CASSMDREDSEAFF. V is TRBV5-1 and J is TRBJ1-1; 8 bases are shared with TRBD1. The CDR3 is made up of 14 amino acids. The V gene's germline CDR1 is SGHRS and CDR2 YFSETQ. V lost 4 bases, J lost 6 bases, and 8 bases stayed unmatched.

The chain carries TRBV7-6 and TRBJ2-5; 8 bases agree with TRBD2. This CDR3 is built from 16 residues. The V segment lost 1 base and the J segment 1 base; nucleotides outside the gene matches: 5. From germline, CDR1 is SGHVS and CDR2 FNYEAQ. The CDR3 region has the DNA TGTGCCAGCAGCTTAGGGGGCGGGGGGTCCCAAGAGACCCAGTACTTC. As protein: CASSLGGGGSQETQYF.

The CDR3: CASSPGRGTESIQETQYF. Written as DNA, the CDR3 is TGTGCCAGCAGCCCCGGACGGGGAACCGAGTCAATCCAAGAGACCCAGTACTTC. This chain links TRBV11-2 with TRBJ2-5, with a possible D match to TRBD2 (5 bases). Germline V gene lookup returns CDR1 SGHAT and CDR2 FQNNGV. The V and J ends lost 5 bases and 1 base respectively, with 23 bases between them. CDR3 length: 18 residues.

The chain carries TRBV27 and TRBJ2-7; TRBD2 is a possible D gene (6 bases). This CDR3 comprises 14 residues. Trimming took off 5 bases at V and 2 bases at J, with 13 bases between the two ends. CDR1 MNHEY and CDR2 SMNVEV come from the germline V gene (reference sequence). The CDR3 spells CASSPGGTTYEQYF. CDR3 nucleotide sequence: TGTGCCAGCAGTCCTGGGGGGACCACCTACGAGCAGTACTTC.